This T cell receptor beta chain derives from a study of control samples from healthy donors and cancer patients. Using immunoSEQ multiplex PCR, the repertoire was profiled, and TCRdb retains in-frame clones only, with some absent. The sample shows about 120,000 clones, roughly 89% of them seen only once. The CDR3 length is 14 residues. After removal of 5 bases from V and 8 bases from J, the junction contained 8 bases not matched to a gene. The V gene's germline CDR1 is SGDLS and CDR2 YYNGEE. The V call is TRBV9, the J call TRBJ2-1; TRBD2 agrees at 9 bases. This TCR derives from a man aged 25-45 years in good health. Sample: blood. The CDR3 region has the DNA TGTGCCAGCAGTCCGGGACTAGCAATTCATGAGCAGTTCTTC. This sequence encodes CASSPGLAIHEQFF.